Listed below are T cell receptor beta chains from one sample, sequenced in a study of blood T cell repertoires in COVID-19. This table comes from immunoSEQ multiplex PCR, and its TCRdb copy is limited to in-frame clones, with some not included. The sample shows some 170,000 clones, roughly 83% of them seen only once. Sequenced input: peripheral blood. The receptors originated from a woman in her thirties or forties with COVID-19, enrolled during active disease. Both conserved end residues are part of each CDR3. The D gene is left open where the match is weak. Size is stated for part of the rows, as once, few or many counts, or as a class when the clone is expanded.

CASKGRDQPQHF	TGTGCCAGCAAAGGGAGGGATCAGCCCCAGCATTTT	TRBJ1-5	.	TRBV12-3/TRBV12-4	.
CAGLNLQGGTEAFF	TGTGCCGGCCTAAATTTGCAGGGGGGCACTGAAGCTTTCTTT	TRBJ1-1	.	TRBV21-1	once
CASSLKGAEAFF	TGTGCCAGCAGTTTAAAGGGGGCTGAAGCTTTCTTT	TRBJ1-1	.	TRBV28	.
CASSLAGGINQPQHF	TGTGCCAGCAGCTTAGCTGGGGGGATCAATCAGCCCCAGCATTTT	TRBJ1-5	.	TRBV7-9	.
CASSGDRASTEAFF	TGTGCCAGCAGTGGGGACAGGGCGAGCACTGAAGCTTTCTTT	TRBJ1-1	TRBD1	TRBV6-4	.
CASSLFQGNTYEQYF	TGTGCCAGCAGCTTGTTTCAGGGCAATACCTACGAGCAGTACTTC	TRBJ2-7	.	TRBV11-1	.
CATRLRGGHEQYF	TGTGCCACTCGCCTACGGGGGGGCCACGAGCAGTACTTC	TRBJ2-7	TRBD2	TRBV19	.
CASSKSPTGNEKLFF	TGTGCCAGCAGCAAATCCCCGACAGGGAATGAAAAACTGTTTTTT	TRBJ1-4	.	TRBV21-1	.
CASSPGQGARETQYF	TGTGCCAGCTCACCAGGGCAGGGGGCGAGGGAGACCCAGTACTTC	TRBJ2-5	TRBD1	TRBV18	.
CASSHRTGQRYEKLFF	TGTGCCAGCAGCCACAGAACGGGACAGAGATATGAAAAACTGTTTTTT	TRBJ1-4	TRBD1	TRBV3-1/TRBV3-2	.
CASSAGFNYGYTF	TGCGCCAGCAGTGCGGGGTTTAACTATGGCTACACCTTC	TRBJ1-2	.	TRBV10-1	.
CASSIGTSGSIYEQFF	TGTGCCAGCAGCATTGGGACTAGCGGGAGTATCTATGAGCAGTTCTTC	TRBJ2-1	TRBD2	TRBV7-9	.
CAAATTKGASSYNEQFF	TGTGCCGCAGCCACCACGAAGGGGGCGAGCTCCTACAATGAGCAGTTCTTC	TRBJ2-1	TRBD1	TRBV13	.
CASSPGVNTEAFF	TGTGCCAGCTCACCAGGAGTGAACACTGAAGCTTTCTTT	TRBJ1-1	.	TRBV18	.
CASRSNWAAGEFF	TGTGCCAGCAGATCCAATTGGGCCGCGGGGGAGTTCTTC	TRBJ2-1	TRBD2	TRBV27	few
CASSPGQGASGELFF	TGTGCCAGCTCCCCGGGACAGGGGGCGTCCGGGGAGCTGTTTTTT	TRBJ2-2	TRBD1	TRBV7-3	few
CASSEDSARRQQHF	TGTGCCAGCAGTGAGGACAGCGCAAGACGCCAGCAGCATTTT	TRBJ1-5	.	TRBV2	.
CASGPLLGTGSSYEQYF	TGTGCCAGCGGCCCCCTCCTCGGGACAGGGAGTTCCTACGAGCAGTACTTC	TRBJ2-7	TRBD1	TRBV7-9	.
CASRGKTGDGYNEQFF	TGCGCCAGCAGGGGGAAGACAGGTGATGGCTACAATGAGCAGTTCTTC	TRBJ2-1	.	TRBV10-1	.
CASSLGTGQDYGYTF	TGTGCCAGCAGCCTTGGCACCGGACAGGATTATGGCTACACCTTC	TRBJ1-2	TRBD1	TRBV27	.
CASSNRGRLDTQYF	TGTGCCAGCAGTAACAGGGGGCGTCTAGATACGCAGTATTTT	TRBJ2-3	TRBD1	TRBV6-5	.
CASSLSGSGLFEQYF	TGCGCCAGCAGCTTGAGCGGGAGTGGGCTCTTCGAGCAGTACTTC	TRBJ2-7	TRBD2	TRBV5-1	.
CASSETAGSGNTIYF	TGCGCCAGCAGCGAAACAGCCGGCTCTGGAAACACCATATATTTT	TRBJ1-3	.	TRBV5-1	.
CASSFTRGTEAFF	TGTGCCAGCAGTTTTACGAGGGGGACTGAAGCTTTCTTT	TRBJ1-1	.	TRBV28	.
CATSGWDTSYGYTF	TGTGCCACCAGTGGGTGGGACACTAGCTATGGCTACACCTTC	TRBJ1-2	.	TRBV24-1	few
CASSPGQNTEAFF	TGTGCCAGCAGTCCGGGACAGAACACTGAAGCTTTCTTT	TRBJ1-1	.	TRBV27	.
CASSTTGGRTEAFF	TGTGCCAGCAGTACGACAGGCGGTAGAACTGAAGCTTTCTTT	TRBJ1-1	.	TRBV6-5	once
CASSGTSGNTGELFF	TGTGCCAGCAGTGGGACTAGCGGGAACACCGGGGAGCTGTTTTTT	TRBJ2-2	TRBD2	TRBV6-4	many
CASSSRDRTYEQYF	TGTGCCAGCAGCTCCCGGGACAGGACCTACGAGCAGTACTTC	TRBJ2-7	TRBD1	TRBV7-2	.
CASSLEAGGGAGDTQYF	TGTGCCAGCAGCTTAGAGGCCGGCGGGGGGGCCGGCGATACGCAGTATTTT	TRBJ2-3	TRBD2	TRBV11-3	.
CASSPPGQGGGGYTF	TGTGCCAGCTCACCCCCTGGACAGGGAGGAGGTGGCTACACCTTC	TRBJ1-2	TRBD1	TRBV18	once
CASSVGGSSGNTIYF	TGTGCCAGCAGCGTCGGGGGGTCCTCTGGAAACACCATATATTTT	TRBJ1-3	.	TRBV11-3	.
CASRPTVNYGYTF	TGCGCCAGCAGGCCGACAGTTAACTATGGCTACACCTTC	TRBJ1-2	.	TRBV5-1	.
CASSPQQGDEQYF	TGTGCCAGCTCACCCCAACAGGGTGACGAGCAGTACTTC	TRBJ2-7	.	TRBV18	.
CASSFGGARGYTF	TGTGCCAGCAGTTTTGGGGGGGCGCGGGGCTACACCTTC	TRBJ1-2	.	TRBV12-3/TRBV12-4	.
CASSSTASNEKLFF	TGTGCCAGCAGCTCGACAGCTTCTAATGAAAAACTGTTTTTT	TRBJ1-4	.	TRBV5-5	.
CATSSTLGQGDSPLHF	TGTGCCACCAGCTCAACTCTTGGACAGGGCGACTCACCCCTCCACTTT	TRBJ1-6	TRBD1	TRBV15	.
CASSLGHSNEKLFF	TGTGCCAGCAGCTTGGGACACTCTAATGAAAAACTGTTTTTT	TRBJ1-4	.	TRBV5-6	.
CASSSIQETQYF	TGTGCCAGCAGTTCCATCCAAGAGACCCAGTACTTC	TRBJ2-5	.	TRBV6-5	.
CASSPAGTVNTGELFF	TGTGCCAGCTCACCGGCGGGGACGGTAAACACCGGGGAGCTGTTTTTT	TRBJ2-2	.	TRBV18	.
CASSPSGSGGVPYGYTF	TGTGCCAGCTCGCCTTCGGGCTCTGGGGGCGTCCCCTATGGCTACACCTTC	TRBJ1-2	.	TRBV18	.
CAWSVARGMLNTEAFF	TGTGCCTGGAGTGTAGCACGGGGGATGTTGAACACTGAAGCTTTCTTT	TRBJ1-1	.	TRBV30	.
CASSDRQSPGAFF	TGTGCCAGTAGTGACCGACAGAGCCCTGGAGCTTTCTTT	TRBJ1-1	.	TRBV12-3/TRBV12-4	.
CASSYAGWNQPQHF	TGTGCCAGCAGTTACGCAGGGTGGAATCAGCCCCAGCATTTT	TRBJ1-5	.	TRBV6-5	.